The subject of this entry is one TCR beta chain. What this receptor recognizes is not known. Base qualities are missing; no much larger clone stands one base away. The treatment or condition tag for this specimen amounts to: approximately 18 received Ad26.COV2.S at low or high dose, single or two shots; five or six received placebo; per-sample allocation not given. Repertoires of vaccine and placebo recipients were sequenced from samples collected on day 63 after the first injection. Cohort 1b enrolled some 25 adults aged 18-55 years at a single site in Boston, USA, between 29 July and 7 August 2020. Ad26.COV2.S was a replication-incompetent adenovirus type 26 vector expressing a prefusion-stabilized SARS-CoV-2 spike protein from the original Wuhan strain. This entry is derived from a study of Ad26.COV2.S vaccination and SARS-CoV-2 variants (dated by TCRdb to about 2021). General notes on the study: Vaccine-arm donors were drawn from COV1001, a multicentre, randomized, double-blind, placebo-controlled phase I-IIa trial of Ad26.COV2.S in healthy adults. Ad26.COV2.S was administered intramuscularly at 5 x 10^10 or 1 x 10^11 viral particles, either as a single shot or as two shots given 56 days apart. TCRbeta repertoire sequencing served as the tool for gauging how specific and how broad the SARS-CoV-2-reactive T cell receptors were following Ad26.COV2.S vaccination. The TCR-sequenced set comprised around 30 samples: about 19 Ad26.COV2.S vaccine recipients, 5 placebo recipients and 8 SARS-CoV-2 convalescent individuals. Participants in the trial were split at random into five groups of five each, receiving low-dose or high-dose Ad26.COV2.S once or twice, or else placebo on both occasions. Throughout the experiments and outcome assessment, investigators stayed blinded to trial group allocation. What the work shows at the level of the full study, not this receptor alone: Comparable non-spike TCR breadth was observed between vaccine and placebo recipients, consistent with only spike being contained in the vaccine. The study was not powered for comparison of responses between vaccine doses or regimens. It was noted by the authors that total T cell responses may have been underestimated by the TCR breadth and depth analyses. Compared with placebo recipients, Ad26.COV2.S recipients showed higher spike-specific TCR breadth (P = 0.0014). After vaccination, spike-specific CD8+ and CD4+ T cell responses were reported to show substantial breadth.

For this chain, trimming is 4 bases at the V end and 5 bases at the J end, and the number of junction bases without a gene match is 5. The CDR3 holds 15 amino acids from the cysteine to the phenylalanine. The CDR3 DNA has 45 bases and is translated from base 1. From a lookup of the germline V gene (reference sequence), CDR1 and CDR2 are GTSNPN and SVGIG. The immunoSEQ Assay was the method used to sequence TCRbeta CDR3 regions. After extraction, genomic DNA underwent amplification by bias-controlled multiplex PCR, followed by high-throughput sequencing. As for how the authors treated the data: To quantify the absolute abundance of every unique TCRbeta CDR3 region, sequences were collapsed and filtered. T cell fraction was estimated by normalization of TCRbeta template counts to usable DNA, with usable DNA being measured through amplification of reference genes present in all nucleated cells. Repertoire TCRs were annotated as SARS-CoV-2-specific by exact matching of V gene, CDR3 amino acid sequence and J gene to a known reactive TCR set. The reference SARS-CoV-2 TCR set was obtained from MIRA and was filtered for enrichment in COVID-19-positive ImmuneCODE repertoires, whereby public or cross-reactive TCRs were removed. Drawing on the MIRA antigens, annotated TCRs were analysed further at the level of specific ORF or position within ORF. Breadth was defined as the number of annotated unique rearrangements divided by the total number of unique productive rearrangements, and depth was defined as the summed frequency of the annotated unique rearrangements. Two-sided Wilcoxon rank-sum tests were used to compare TCR breadth between groups. The source is immuneACCESS, and TCRdb retained only in-frame sequences with V and J called. Part of the clones is not carried over; for the studies checked, unresolved V genes explain less than half of this, and the remainder is unexplained. V and J calls and clone size are those listed in that table; D and trimming were worked out from the DNA. This sample has about 320,000 clones in its table, and about 86% of those were observed once. The top ten constitute 1.9% of the sample.

This clonotype originated in a person between 18 and 65 years old who received the Ad26.COV2.S COVID-19 vaccine or a placebo. The source was peripheral blood, collected in a trial of Ad26.COV2.S vaccine versus placebo. The chain joins TRBV30 to TRBJ2-2, and 12 junctional nucleotides match TRBD2. The CDR3 protein is CAWTGLAGRTGELFF. The nucleotide sequence is TGTGCCTGGACCGGACTAGCGGGGAGGACCGGGGAGCTGTTTTTT.